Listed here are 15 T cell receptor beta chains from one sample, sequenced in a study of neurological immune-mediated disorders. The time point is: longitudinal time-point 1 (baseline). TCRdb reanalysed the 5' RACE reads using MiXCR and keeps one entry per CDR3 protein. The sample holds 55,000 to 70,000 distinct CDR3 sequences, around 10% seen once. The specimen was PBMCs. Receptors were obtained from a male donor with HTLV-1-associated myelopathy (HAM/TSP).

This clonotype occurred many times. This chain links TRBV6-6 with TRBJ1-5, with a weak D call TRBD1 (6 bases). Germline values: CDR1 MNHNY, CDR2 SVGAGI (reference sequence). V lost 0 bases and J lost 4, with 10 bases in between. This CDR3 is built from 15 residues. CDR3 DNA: TGTGCCAGCAGTTACTCGGACAGCAGGAATCAGCCCCAGCATTTT. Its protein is CASSYSDSRNQPQHF.

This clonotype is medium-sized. CDR3 in amino acids: CASSRTGSDGYTF. CDR3 DNA sequence: TGTGCCAGCAGTAGAACAGGGTCGGACGGCTACACCTTC. The chain uses TRBV12-3 or TRBV12-4 and TRBJ1-2; TRBD1 might be the D (6 bases). The ends were cut back, 5 bases at V and 8 bases at J, with 15 bases in the middle. The length of the CDR3 is 13 residues.

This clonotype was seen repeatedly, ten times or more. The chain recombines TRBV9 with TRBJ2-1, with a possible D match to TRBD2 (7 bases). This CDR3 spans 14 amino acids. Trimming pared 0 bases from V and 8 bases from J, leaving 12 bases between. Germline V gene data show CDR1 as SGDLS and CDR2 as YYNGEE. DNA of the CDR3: TGTGCCAGCAGCGTAGACGGGGGGCGCGATGAGCAGTTCTTC. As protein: CASSVDGGRDEQFF.

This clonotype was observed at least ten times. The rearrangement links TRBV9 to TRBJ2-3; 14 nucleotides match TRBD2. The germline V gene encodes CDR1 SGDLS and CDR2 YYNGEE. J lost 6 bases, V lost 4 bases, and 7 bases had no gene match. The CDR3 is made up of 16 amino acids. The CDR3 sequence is CASSPRLAGGQDTQYF. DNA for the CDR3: TGTGCCAGCAGCCCCCGACTAGCGGGGGGGCAGGATACGCAGTATTTT.

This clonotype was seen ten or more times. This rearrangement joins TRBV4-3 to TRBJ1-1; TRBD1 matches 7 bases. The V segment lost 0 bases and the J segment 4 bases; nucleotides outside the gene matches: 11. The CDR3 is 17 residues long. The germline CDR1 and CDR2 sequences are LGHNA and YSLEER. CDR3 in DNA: TGCGCCAGCAGCCAAGACCCGACAGGGCGAGGGGTCACTGAAGCTTTCTTT. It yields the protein CASSQDPTGRGVTEAFF.

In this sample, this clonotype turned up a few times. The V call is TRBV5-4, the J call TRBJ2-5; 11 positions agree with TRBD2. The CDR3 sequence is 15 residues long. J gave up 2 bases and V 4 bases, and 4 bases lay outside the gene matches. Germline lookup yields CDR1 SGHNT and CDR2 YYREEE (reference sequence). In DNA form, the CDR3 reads TGTGCCAGCAGCACCGGGACTAGCGGACAAGAGACCCAGTACTTC. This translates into CASSTGTSGQETQYF.

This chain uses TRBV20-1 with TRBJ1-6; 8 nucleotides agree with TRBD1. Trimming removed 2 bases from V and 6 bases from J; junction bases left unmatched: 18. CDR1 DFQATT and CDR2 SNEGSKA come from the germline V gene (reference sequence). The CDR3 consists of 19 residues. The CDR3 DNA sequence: TGCAGTGCTAGATACGGGACAGGTTCTACTTCCGCCTCTAATTCACCCCTCCACTTT. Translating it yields CSARYGTGSTSASNSPLHF.

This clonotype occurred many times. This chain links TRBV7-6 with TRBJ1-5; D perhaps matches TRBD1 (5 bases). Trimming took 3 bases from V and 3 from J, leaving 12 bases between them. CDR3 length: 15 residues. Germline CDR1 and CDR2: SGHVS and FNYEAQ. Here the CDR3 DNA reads TGTGCCAGCAGCTTCGGACAAGGCGACAATCAGCCCCAGCATTTT. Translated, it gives CASSFGQGDNQPQHF.

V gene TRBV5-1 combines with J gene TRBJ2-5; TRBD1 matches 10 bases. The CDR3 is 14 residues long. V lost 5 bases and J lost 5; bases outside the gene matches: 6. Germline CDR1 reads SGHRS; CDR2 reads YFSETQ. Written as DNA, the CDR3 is TGCGCCAGCAGACGAGGACAGGGGGGCGAGACCCAGTACTTC. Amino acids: CASRRGQGGETQYF.

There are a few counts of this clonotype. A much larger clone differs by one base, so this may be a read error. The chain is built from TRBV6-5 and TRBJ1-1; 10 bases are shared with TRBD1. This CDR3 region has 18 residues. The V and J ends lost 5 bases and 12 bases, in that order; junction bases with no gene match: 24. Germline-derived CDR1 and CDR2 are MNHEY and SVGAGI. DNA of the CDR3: TGTGCCAGCAGTCCAAACCCTGGGACAGGGGTGTTATGGCCTGGAACTTTCTTT. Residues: CASSPNPGTGVLWPGTFF.

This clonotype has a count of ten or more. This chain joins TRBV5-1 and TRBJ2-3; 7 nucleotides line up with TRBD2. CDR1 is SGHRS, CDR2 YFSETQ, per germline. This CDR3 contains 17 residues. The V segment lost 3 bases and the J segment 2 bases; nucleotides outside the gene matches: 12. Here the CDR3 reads CASSSLPSGTSTDTQYF. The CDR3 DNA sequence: TGCGCCAGCAGCTCGCTTCCTAGCGGTACATCCACAGATACGCAGTATTTT.

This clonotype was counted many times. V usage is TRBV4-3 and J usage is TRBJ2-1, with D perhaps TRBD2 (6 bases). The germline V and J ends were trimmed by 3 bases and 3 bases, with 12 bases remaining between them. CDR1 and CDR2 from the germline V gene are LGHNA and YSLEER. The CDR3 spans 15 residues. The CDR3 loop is CASSHIVGGYNEQFF. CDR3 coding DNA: TGCGCCAGCAGCCATATCGTGGGGGGCTACAATGAGCAGTTCTTC.

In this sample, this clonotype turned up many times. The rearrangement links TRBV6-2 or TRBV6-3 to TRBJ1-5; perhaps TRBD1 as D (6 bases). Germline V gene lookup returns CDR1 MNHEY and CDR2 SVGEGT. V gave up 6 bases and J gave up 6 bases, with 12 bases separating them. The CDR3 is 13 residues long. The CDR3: CASRTGSGQPQHF. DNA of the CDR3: TGTGCCAGCAGAACAGGGTCCGGTCAGCCCCAGCATTTT.

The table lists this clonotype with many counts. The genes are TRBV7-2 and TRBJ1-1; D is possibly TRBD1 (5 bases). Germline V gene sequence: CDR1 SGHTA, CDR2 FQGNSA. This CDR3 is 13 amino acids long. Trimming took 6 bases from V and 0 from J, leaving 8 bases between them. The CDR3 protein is CASRPGVNTEAFF. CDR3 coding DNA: TGTGCCAGCAGGCCGGGGGTGAACACTGAAGCTTTCTTT.

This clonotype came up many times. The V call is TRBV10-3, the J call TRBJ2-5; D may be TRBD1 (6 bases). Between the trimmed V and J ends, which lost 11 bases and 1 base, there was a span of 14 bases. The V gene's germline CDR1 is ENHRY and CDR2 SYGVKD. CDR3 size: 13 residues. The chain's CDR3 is CAVSLGGQETQYF. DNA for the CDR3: TGTGCCGTCTCACTAGGGGGCCAAGAGACCCAGTACTTC.